Described below is a single T cell receptor (beta chain) sequence and its context. Its specificity is not known. Germline CDR1 is SEHNR and CDR2 is FQNEAQ (reference sequence). Trimming stripped 7 bases from V and 5 bases from J, with 11 bases between. The CDR3 totals 13 residues. This record belongs to a study of metastatic and nonmetastatic thyroid tumors. Whole-study context: Comparison of repertoires was carried out across blood and tumor or nodule tissue from malignant and benign thyroid patients. Overall study results and limits: TCR beta diversity was reportedly significantly higher in malignant thyroid tumors than benign nodules, in blood and tumor.

Patients had received no treatment of any kind before thyroid surgery. From the PCR reads, TCRdb re-called clones with MiXCR. Of tens of thousands of clones listed, roughly 27% are singletons. The source material was blood. The origin of this receptor is a male donor with papillary thyroid cancer or a benign thyroid nodule (not recorded which). Some clones in this sample may be carry-over from other donors' samples. This chain connects TRBV7-9 to TRBJ1-4; a weak D match, TRBD1 (5 bases). Written as DNA, the CDR3 is TGTGCCAGCAACCGCCGGGACAATGAAAAACTGTTTTTT. Translated: CASNRRDNEKLFF.